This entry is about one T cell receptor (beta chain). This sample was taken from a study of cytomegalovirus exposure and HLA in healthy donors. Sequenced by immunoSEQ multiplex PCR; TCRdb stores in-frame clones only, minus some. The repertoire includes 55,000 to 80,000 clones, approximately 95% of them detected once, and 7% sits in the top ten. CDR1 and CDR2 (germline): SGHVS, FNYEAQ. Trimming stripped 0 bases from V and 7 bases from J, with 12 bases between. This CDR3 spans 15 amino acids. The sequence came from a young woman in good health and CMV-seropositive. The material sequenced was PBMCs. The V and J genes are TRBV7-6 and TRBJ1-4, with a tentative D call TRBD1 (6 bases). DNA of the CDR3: TGTGCCAGCAGCTTAGCCGGGGGGCCTGGTGAAAAACTGTTTTTT. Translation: CASSLAGGPGEKLFF.